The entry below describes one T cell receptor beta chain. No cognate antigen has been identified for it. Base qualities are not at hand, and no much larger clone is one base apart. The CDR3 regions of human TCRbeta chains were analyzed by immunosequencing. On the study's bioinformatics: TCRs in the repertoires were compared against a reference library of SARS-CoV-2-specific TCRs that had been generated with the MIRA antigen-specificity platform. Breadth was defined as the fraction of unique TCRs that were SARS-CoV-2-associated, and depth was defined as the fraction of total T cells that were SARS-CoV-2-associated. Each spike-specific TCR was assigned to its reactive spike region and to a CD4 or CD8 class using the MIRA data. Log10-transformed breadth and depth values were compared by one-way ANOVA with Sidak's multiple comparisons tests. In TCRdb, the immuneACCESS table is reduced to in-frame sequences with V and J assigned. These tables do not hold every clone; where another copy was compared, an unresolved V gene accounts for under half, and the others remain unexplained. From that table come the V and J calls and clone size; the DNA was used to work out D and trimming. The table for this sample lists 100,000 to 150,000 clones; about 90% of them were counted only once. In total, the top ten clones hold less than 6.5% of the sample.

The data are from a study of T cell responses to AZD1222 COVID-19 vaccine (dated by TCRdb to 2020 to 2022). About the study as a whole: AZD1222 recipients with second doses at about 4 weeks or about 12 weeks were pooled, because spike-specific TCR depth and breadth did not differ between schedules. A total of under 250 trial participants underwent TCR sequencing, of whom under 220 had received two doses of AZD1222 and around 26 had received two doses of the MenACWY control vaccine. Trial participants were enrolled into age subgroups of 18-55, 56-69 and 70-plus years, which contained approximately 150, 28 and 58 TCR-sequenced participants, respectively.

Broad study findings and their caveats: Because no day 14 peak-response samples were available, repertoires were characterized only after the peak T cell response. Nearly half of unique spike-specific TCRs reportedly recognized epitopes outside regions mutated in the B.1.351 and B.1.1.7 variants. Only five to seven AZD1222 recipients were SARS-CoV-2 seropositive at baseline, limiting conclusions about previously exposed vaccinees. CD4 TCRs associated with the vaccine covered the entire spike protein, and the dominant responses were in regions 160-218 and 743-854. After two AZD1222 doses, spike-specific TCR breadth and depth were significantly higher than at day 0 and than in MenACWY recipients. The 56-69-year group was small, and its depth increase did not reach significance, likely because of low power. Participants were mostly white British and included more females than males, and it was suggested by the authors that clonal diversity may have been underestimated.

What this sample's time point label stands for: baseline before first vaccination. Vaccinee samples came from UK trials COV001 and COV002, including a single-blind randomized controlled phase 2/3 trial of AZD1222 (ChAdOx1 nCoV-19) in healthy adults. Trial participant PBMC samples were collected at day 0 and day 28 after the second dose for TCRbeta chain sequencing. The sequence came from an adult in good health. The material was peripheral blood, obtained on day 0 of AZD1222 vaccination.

The sequence in DNA is TGTGCCAGCAGCTTAGGCCGGGCGGCGGGAAACACCATATATTTT. Translated, it gives CASSLGRAAGNTIYF. The V and J genes are TRBV7-2 and TRBJ1-3, with the D gene too uncertain to name. CDR1 and CDR2, per the germline V gene, are SGHTA and FQGNSA. Trimming at the junction amounts to 1 base on V and 4 bases on J, and the germline ends lie 11 bases apart. Inclusive of the bounding cysteine and phenylalanine, the CDR3 is 15 residues long. Left in the record is the CDR3 DNA by itself, 45 bases read in frame from the first base.